This TCR beta chain is from a study of patients and donors after allogeneic stem cell transplantation. TCRdb itself ran the RT-PCR reads through MiXCR, one entry per CDR3 protein. In the table there are 150,000 to 250,000 distinct CDR3 sequences, around two fifths of which are singletons. The CDR3 spans 15 residues. V was clipped by 3 bases and J by 4 bases, with 15 bases between them. Germline CDR1 is MNHEY and CDR2 is SVGEGT. Sequencing was carried out using blood, either unsorted or a sorted T cell fraction (not recorded which). The J gene is TRBJ1-2, the V gene TRBV6-2 or TRBV6-3, with no clear D. The TCR comes from a human donor who was either an allogeneic HSCT recipient or a stem cell or donor lymphocyte infusion donor (not recorded which). It is not recorded whose cells these are; they may come from a transplant donor. CDR3 in DNA: TGTGCCAGCAGTTATATCCTGGGCCGCTTCTATGGCTACACCTTC. Its translation: CASSYILGRFYGYTF.